The 14 T cell receptor beta chains given below trace back to one sample, sequenced in a study of breast tumors, draining lymph nodes, adjacent tissues. The lymph nodes were axillary draining lymph nodes from breast cancer patients. TCRdb reanalysed the multiplex PCR reads using MiXCR and keeps one entry per CDR3 protein. The sample lists approximately 210,000 distinct CDR3 sequences, less than 40% occurring once. Material for sequencing was axillary lymph node tissue. Receptors originate from a female donor with breast cancer. Some clones in this sample may be carry-over from other donors' samples.

The chain couples TRBV30 to TRBJ1-2; 9 bases line up with TRBD1. V dropped 4 bases and J dropped 12; count of bases not matched to a gene: 12. This CDR3 is 13 amino acids long. Germline V gene lookup returns CDR1 GTSNPN and CDR2 SVGIG (reference sequence). CDR3 residues: CAWTRDRAKGNTF. The CDR3 coding sequence is TGTGCCTGGACCAGGGACAGGGCGAAAGGAAACACCTTC.

This clonotype has at least ten counts. CDR3 in amino acids: CASSLGLADYTDTQYF. The CDR3 region has the DNA TGTGCCAGCAGCCTGGGACTAGCGGACTACACAGATACGCAGTATTTT. The rearrangement links TRBV7-3 to TRBJ2-3; 11 bases fit TRBD2. In germline, CDR1 is SGHTA, CDR2 FQGTGA. Trimming took 5 bases from V and 2 from J; bases not matched to a gene: 6. This CDR3 contains 16 residues. The full variable domain, in which reference TRBV7-3 and TRBJ2-3 provide the parts outside the CDR3, is GAGVSQTPSNKVTEKGKYVELRCDPISGHTALYWYRQSLGQGPEFLIYFQGTGAADDSGLPNDRFFAVRPEGSVSTLKIQRTERGDSAVYLCASSLGLADYTDTQYFGPGTRLTVL.

The V call is TRBV6-4, the J call TRBJ2-3, with TRBD2 matching over 9 bases. This CDR3 is built from 16 residues. With V trimmed by 4 bases and J by 1 base, 6 bases remained unmatched. Germline-derived CDR1 and CDR2 are MRHNA and SNTAGT. For the CDR3, the DNA is TGTGCCAGCAGTGTTAGCGGGAGAAGAGGCACAGATACGCAGTATTTT. This gives the protein CASSVSGRRGTDTQYF.

A remark on this clonotype: A read error is possible here, since a much larger clone lies one base away. The chain links TRBV6-6 to TRBJ1-4, with TRBD1 matching over 8 bases. This CDR3 is built from 14 residues. With 8 bases clipped from V and 5 bases from J, the junction kept 7 bases outside the gene matches. Germline V lookup: CDR1 MNHNY, CDR2 SVGAGI (reference sequence). The CDR3 here is CASEAQGGNEKLFF. The CDR3 region has the DNA TGTGCCAGCGAAGCACAGGGGGGAAATGAAAAACTGTTTTTT.

This clonotype has ten or more counts. The J gene is TRBJ2-1, the V gene TRBV20-1; D perhaps matches TRBD2 (5 bases). The CDR3 is made up of 15 amino acids. Trimming pared 6 bases from V and 0 bases from J, leaving 15 bases between. Germline CDR1 DFQATT, CDR2 SNEGSKA (reference sequence). This CDR3 is CSAIIGLSSYNEQFF. Written as DNA, the CDR3 is TGCAGTGCCATAATCGGACTGTCCTCCTACAATGAGCAGTTCTTC.

This clonotype was seen many times. V gene TRBV12-5 combines with J gene TRBJ1-6, with TRBD1 matching over 9 bases. In germline, CDR1 is LGHNT, CDR2 FRNRAP. V lost 6 bases to trimming and J lost 6 bases; unmatched junction nucleotides: 6. CDR3 length equals 15 residues. This CDR3 is CASGPGQGVNSPLHF. Here the CDR3 DNA reads TGTGCTAGTGGCCCGGGACAGGGAGTTAATTCACCCCTCCACTTT.

This sequence joins TRBV20-1 and TRBJ2-7, with D possibly being TRBD2 (6 bases). V was shortened by 4 bases and J by 1 base, with 14 bases between the two germline ends. The length of the CDR3 is 14 residues. Germline assignment: CDR1 DFQATT and CDR2 SNEGSKA (reference sequence). In DNA form, the CDR3 reads TGCAGTGCTACGGGACTCAGCCTATCCTACGAGCAGTACTTC. Amino acids: CSATGLSLSYEQYF.

Ten or more counts support this clonotype. V usage is TRBV7-3 and J usage is TRBJ2-7; 10 bases are a match to TRBD2. The CDR3 consists of 15 residues. The germline V gene has CDR1 SGHTA and CDR2 FQGTGA. J lost 6 bases, V lost 5 bases, and 10 bases had no gene match. DNA for the CDR3: TGTGCCAGCAGCCCTAGCGGGGGCGGCCTGGGCGAGCAGTACTTC. It translates to CASSPSGGGLGEQYF. The full variable domain, its missing parts supplied by reference TRBV7-3 and TRBJ2-7, is GAGVSQTPSNKVTEKGKYVELRCDPISGHTALYWYRQSLGQGPEFLIYFQGTGAADDSGLPNDRFFAVRPEGSVSTLKIQRTERGDSAVYLCASSPSGGGLGEQYFGPGTRLTVT.

This clonotype came up many times. This chain joins TRBV5-1 and TRBJ2-2; TRBD1 agrees at 7 bases. The trim removed 6 bases at V and 5 bases at J, leaving 10 bases unmatched. Looked up from germline, CDR1 is SGHRS and CDR2 is YFSETQ. The CDR3 contains 15 residues. The CDR3 DNA reads TGCGCCAGCAACCACGGGACAGCGCGGACCGGGGAGCTGTTTTTT. It codes for CASNHGTARTGELFF. Drawing the rest from reference TRBV5-1 and TRBJ2-2, the complete variable domain is KAGVTQTPRYLIKTRGQQVTLSCSPISGHRSVSWYQQTPGQGLQFLFEYFSETQRNKGNFPGRFSGRQFSNSRSEMNVSTLELGDSALYLCASNHGTARTGELFFGEGSRLTVL.

The chain links TRBV5-1 to TRBJ1-2; 7 bases map to TRBD1. CDR3 length: 13 residues. Per germline, CDR1 SGHRS and CDR2 YFSETQ. With 6 bases clipped from V and 2 bases from J, the junction kept 4 bases outside the gene matches. CDR3 region: CASKGTVNYGYTF. CDR3 DNA sequence: TGCGCCAGCAAAGGGACAGTGAACTATGGCTACACCTTC.

V is TRBV5-8 and J is TRBJ2-6, with D perhaps matching TRBD2 (6 bases). CDR1 and CDR2 (germline): SGHTS, YDEGEE. This CDR3 contains 17 residues. V dropped 4 bases and J dropped 4 bases, with 18 bases sitting between them. CDR3 coding DNA: TGTGCCAGCAGCCGGGGACTTACTCACTCCGGGGCCAACGTCCTGACTTTC. This sequence encodes CASSRGLTHSGANVLTF. The full variable domain, with the rest looked up from reference TRBV5-8 and TRBJ2-6, is EAGVTQSPTHLIKTRGQQATLRCSPISGHTSVYWYQQALGLGLQFLLWYDEGEERNRGNFPPRFSGRQFPNYSSELNVNALELEDSALYLCASSRGLTHSGANVLTFGAGSRLTVL.

The chain couples TRBV5-4 to TRBJ2-3; 10 bases align to TRBD2. The V and J ends lost 6 bases and 5 bases, in that order; junction bases with no gene match: 6. This CDR3 comprises 14 residues. Germline V gene data show CDR1 as SGHNT and CDR2 as YYREEE (reference sequence). This CDR3 reads CASTSGGARDTQYF. CDR3 nucleotide sequence: TGTGCCAGCACGAGCGGGGGGGCGAGAGATACGCAGTATTTT.

This clonotype has more than one count but fewer than ten. The rearrangement uses TRBV28 and TRBJ2-3, with 8 bases aligning to TRBD2. Unmatched junction bases numbered 13, after V lost 7 bases and J lost 13 bases. Germline CDR1 is MDHEN and CDR2 is SYDVKM. CDR3 size: 13 residues. Here the CDR3 DNA reads TGTGCCAGCAAACTGATAGCGGGGAGAATGAAGTATTTT. This sequence encodes CASKLIAGRMKYF.

This clonotype was observed many times. The rearrangement uses TRBV4-1 and TRBJ2-7; 11 nucleotides line up with TRBD1. The germline CDR1 and CDR2 sequences are MGHRA and YSYEKL. The CDR3 is 16 residues long. Germline trimming cut 1 base from V and 2 bases from J; bases unmatched to any gene: 4. CDR3 nucleotide sequence: TGCGCCAGCAGCCAAGGGGGACAGGGGGTTACCTACGAGCAGTACTTC. Amino acids: CASSQGGQGVTYEQYF.